This TCR beta chain was obtained from a study of T-cell reconstitution after alpha-beta-depleted transplantation in children. Findings and limits, study-wide: Most T-cell counts and diversity one year after the transplant came from T cells that were newly produced. After transplant, high TCRbeta diversity at day 60 in some patients arose from surviving recipient T cells and thymic progenitors. Several hundred expanded graft clones reportedly were the source of alpha-beta T cells about two months after transplant.

Germline CDR1 and CDR2: SQVTM and ANQGSEA. Trimming stripped 3 bases from V and 5 bases from J, with 13 bases between. The CDR3 is 13 amino acids. On this clonotype itself: Its specificity is unknown.

Preparation of the TCRbeta library involved a method that used unique molecular identifiers. In TCRdb, the PCR reads were re-called with MiXCR into one record per CDR3 protein. The repertoire has 500,000 to 650,000 distinct CDR3 sequences, about 10% of them found once; the top ten carry about 14%. The chain recombines TRBV29-1 with TRBJ1-1; possible D gene TRBD1, 6 bases. This material consisted of PBMCs, mostly from graft donor cells, taken 180 days after TCRalphabeta/CD19-depleted stem cell transplant. The clonotype originates from a female patient aged 2 to 10 who had a stem cell transplant for aplastic anemia, so the T cells may come from the graft donor. The CDR3 DNA sequence: TGCAGCGTTGACGGGGGCGCGAGGACTGAAGCTTTCTTT. Protein: CSVDGGARTEAFF.